This T cell receptor beta chain was documented in a study of beta chain features in type 1 diabetes. Study conclusions and caveats: All four CD4+ subsets of Type 1 diabetes patients contained TCRB CDR3s that were moderately but significantly shorter.

The entirety of the isolated RNA underwent reverse transcription, so expressed TCRB transcripts were sequenced. Only in-frame clones appear in the TCRdb table, and some are missing; sequencing was by immunoSEQ multiplex PCR. The data contain around 250,000 clones, around 22% of them seen just once; the ten biggest clones take up 0.012%. Germline V gene data show CDR1 as SEHNR and CDR2 as FQNEAQ (reference sequence). CDR3 length: 16 residues. V was clipped by 8 bases and J by 0 bases; unmatched bases: 6. For this clone: The antigen is undetermined.

This TCR was recovered from a woman aged 25 to 39 with type 1 diabetes. The V gene is TRBV7-9, the J gene TRBJ1-3; 11 bases fit TRBD1. The specimen was naive CD4+ T cells from blood. CDR3: CASGGGTGGSGNTIYF. The CDR3 DNA is TGTGCCAGCGGCGGCGGGACAGGGGGCTCTGGAAACACCATATATTTT.